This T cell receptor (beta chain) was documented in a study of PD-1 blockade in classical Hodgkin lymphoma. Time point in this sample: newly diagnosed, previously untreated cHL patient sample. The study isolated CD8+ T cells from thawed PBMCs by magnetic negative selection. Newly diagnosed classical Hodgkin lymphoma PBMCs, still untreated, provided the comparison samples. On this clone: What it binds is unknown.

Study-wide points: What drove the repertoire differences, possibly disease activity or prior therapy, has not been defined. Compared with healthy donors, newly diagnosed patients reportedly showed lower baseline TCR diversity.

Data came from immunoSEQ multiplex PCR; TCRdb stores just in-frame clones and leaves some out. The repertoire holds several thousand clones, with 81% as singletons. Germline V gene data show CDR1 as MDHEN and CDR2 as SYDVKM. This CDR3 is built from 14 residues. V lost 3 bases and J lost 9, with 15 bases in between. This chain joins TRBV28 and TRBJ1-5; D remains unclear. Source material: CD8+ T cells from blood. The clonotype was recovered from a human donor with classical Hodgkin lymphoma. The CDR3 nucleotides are TGTGCCAGCAGTTTGGGCGGCCCTCATCCGCCCCAGCATTTT. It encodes CASSLGGPHPPQHF. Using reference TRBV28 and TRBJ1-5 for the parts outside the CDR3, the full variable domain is DVKVTQSSRYLVKRTGEKVFLECVQDMDHENMFWYRQDPGLGLRLIYFSYDVKMKEKGDIPEGYSVSREKKERFSLILESASTNQTSMYLCASSLGGPHPPQHFGDGTRLSIL.